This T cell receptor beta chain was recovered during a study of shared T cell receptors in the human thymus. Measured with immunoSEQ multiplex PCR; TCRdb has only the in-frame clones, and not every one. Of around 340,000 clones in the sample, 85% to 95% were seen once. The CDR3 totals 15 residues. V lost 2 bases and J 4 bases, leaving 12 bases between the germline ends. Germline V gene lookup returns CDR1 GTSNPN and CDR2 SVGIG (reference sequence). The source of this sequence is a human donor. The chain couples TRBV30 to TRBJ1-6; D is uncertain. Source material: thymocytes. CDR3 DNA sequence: TGTGCCTGGAGTCCCCCGACAAGTTATAATTCACCCCTCCACTTT. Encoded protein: CAWSPPTSYNSPLHF.